Below are 16 T cell receptor beta chains sequenced from a single sample in a study of immune cell composition in non-small cell lung cancer. Normal lung was sampled as far from the tumour as possible, at least 3 cm. Assay: immunoSEQ multiplex PCR; the TCRdb copy retains only in-frame clones and omits some. The sample gives roughly 6,300 clones, 60% to 75% of which show up once; about 6% is in the top ten. Sequences were obtained from non-adjacent lung tissue. The receptors shown here come from a human donor with non-small cell lung cancer.

The V gene is TRBV4-3, the J gene TRBJ2-3; perhaps TRBD2 as D (5 bases). V dropped 4 bases and J dropped 5 bases, with 16 bases sitting between them. Per the germline V gene, CDR1 is LGHNA and CDR2 is YSLEER. There are 15 residues in the CDR3. This chain's CDR3 is CASSPARVRGDTQYF. As DNA, the CDR3 is TGCGCCAGCAGCCCGGCCCGGGTCCGGGGAGATACGCAGTATTTT.

V usage is TRBV11-3 and J usage is TRBJ2-2, with a tentative D call TRBD2 (8 bases). V lost 4 bases to trimming and J lost 2 bases, with 20 bases between them. In germline, CDR1 is SGHNT, CDR2 YENEEA. This CDR3 has 18 amino acids. The CDR3 coding sequence is TGTGCCAGCAGCTCCCGGGGGGGCAGGGGGTTTAACACCGGGGAGCTGTTTTTT. Its translation: CASSSRGGRGFNTGELFF.

This chain links TRBV5-4 with TRBJ1-2; 7 bases fit TRBD1. CDR3 length: 13 amino acids. Germline CDR1 reads SGHNT; CDR2 reads YYREEE (reference sequence). After removal of 1 base from V and 6 bases from J, the junction contained 3 bases not matched to a gene. As DNA, the CDR3 is TGTGCCAGCAGCTTGACAGGGGAACATGGCTACACCTTC. This gives the protein CASSLTGEHGYTF.

The chain uses TRBV28 and TRBJ1-1; no clear D. The CDR3 sequence is 15 residues long. Trimming cost V 5 bases and J 1 base, with 14 bases left between them. CDR1 and CDR2 (germline): MDHEN, SYDVKM. DNA for the CDR3: TGTGCCAGCAGTCACCGGGGAGGATGGAACACTGAAGCTTTCTTT. It translates to CASSHRGGWNTEAFF.

The chain carries TRBV18 and TRBJ2-5; possible D gene TRBD1, 6 bases. CDR1 is KGHSH, CDR2 LQKENI, per germline. There are 13 residues in the CDR3. Trimming removed 6 bases at V and 2 bases at J, with 10 bases between. The CDR3 nucleotides are TGTGCCAGCTCGCGGACAGTTCAAGAGACCCAGTACTTC. As protein: CASSRTVQETQYF.

This clone has just one count. The V and J genes are TRBV5-1 and TRBJ2-5; 7 bases fit TRBD1. The CDR3 loop spans 15 amino acids. Trimming took 4 bases from V and 1 from J; bases not matched to a gene: 7. Germline values: CDR1 SGHRS, CDR2 YFSETQ. The CDR3 here is CASSLATGPQETQYF. DNA for the CDR3: TGCGCCAGCAGCCTTGCGACAGGGCCCCAAGAGACCCAGTACTTC.

J is TRBJ2-1 and V is TRBV11-3; TRBD2 matches 11 bases. This CDR3 region has 15 residues. The ends lost 2 bases at V and 6 bases at J; junction bases unmatched: 3. The germline V gene encodes CDR1 SGHNT and CDR2 YENEEA. The CDR3 loop is CASSLLAGGVNEQFF. The CDR3 DNA sequence: TGTGCCAGCAGCTTACTAGCGGGGGGCGTCAATGAGCAGTTCTTC.

This clone was seen more than once but under ten times. V usage is TRBV7-3 and J usage is TRBJ2-2; 8 bases are a match to TRBD1. Germline-derived CDR1 and CDR2 are SGHTA and FQGTGA. The CDR3 runs to 15 residues. V lost 5 bases, J lost 2 bases, and 4 bases stayed unmatched. DNA of the CDR3: TGTGCCAGCAGCGCGGACAGGGACAACACCGGGGAGCTGTTTTTT. This translates into CASSADRDNTGELFF.

This chain uses TRBV7-6 with TRBJ1-5; 7 bases line up with TRBD1. CDR3 size: 18 residues. The V and J ends lost 5 bases and 3 bases, in that order; junction bases with no gene match: 16. Germline values: CDR1 SGHVS, CDR2 FNYEAQ. CDR3 in amino acids: CASSPEPPGTADNQPQHF. In DNA, the CDR3 is TGTGCCAGCAGCCCAGAACCCCCCGGGACAGCAGACAATCAGCCCCAGCATTTT.

This clone was detected once. J is TRBJ1-2 and V is TRBV11-1, with D possibly being TRBD1 (6 bases). CDR1 and CDR2 (germline): SGHAT, FQDESV (reference sequence). V was clipped by 3 bases and J by 5 bases, with 10 bases between them. The CDR3 spans 13 residues. The CDR3 loop reads CASSFRGWYGYTF. The CDR3 DNA follows: TGTGCCAGCAGCTTCAGGGGCTGGTATGGCTACACCTTC.

The sample holds a few counts of this clone. The chain carries TRBV6-5 and TRBJ2-1; tentative D call: TRBD1 (7 bases). CDR1 and CDR2 from the germline V gene are MNHEY and SVGAGI. The CDR3 length is 15 residues. The V gene lost 6 bases and the J gene lost 5 bases, with 17 bases spanning the gap. The CDR3, as DNA: TGTGCCAGCAGGTCAGGGGGGAGCTTCGACAATGAGCAGTTCTTC. Its translation: CASRSGGSFDNEQFF.

This chain joins TRBV21-1 and TRBJ1-5; TRBD1 reflects the table's D call only, with no check against the DNA. TRBV21-1 represents a pseudogene. The CDR3 sequence is 14 residues long. The CDR3 is CASSTWAGNQPQHF. The CDR3 bases are TGTGCCAGCAGCACGTGGGCTGGAAATCAGCCCCAGCATTTT.

This clone was observed once. The rearrangement uses TRBV27 and TRBJ2-1; 8 positions agree with TRBD1. Germline V lookup: CDR1 MNHEY, CDR2 SMNVEV (reference sequence). The CDR3 is made up of 15 amino acids. Trimming at V came to 3 bases and at J to 6 bases, leaving 7 bases not matched to a gene. The DNA of the CDR3 is TGTGCCAGCAGTTTTCTGGCAGGGGGCCTCAATGAGCAGTTCTTC. This gives the protein CASSFLAGGLNEQFF.

By its share, this clone is large (0.1 to 1%). The chain uses TRBV4-2 and TRBJ2-2; 10 positions agree with TRBD2. The CDR3 is made up of 17 amino acids. J was trimmed by 3 bases and V by 2 bases; bases with no gene match: 6. The germline CDR1 and CDR2 sequences are LGHNA and YNFKEQ. The CDR3 is CASSQLLAGDYTGELFF. The DNA of the CDR3 is TGTGCCAGCAGCCAACTTCTAGCGGGGGACTACACCGGGGAGCTGTTTTTT.

The V call is TRBV10-3, the J call TRBJ1-2; TRBD1 matches at 7 bases. Germline V lookup: CDR1 ENHRY, CDR2 SYGVKD. The CDR3 consists of 14 residues. Trimming cost V 4 bases and J 1 base; bases outside gene matches: 3. The CDR3 region is CAISGTGFNYGYTF. For the CDR3, the DNA is TGTGCCATCAGTGGGACAGGATTTAACTATGGCTACACCTTC.

The V call is TRBV4-1, the J call TRBJ2-1; 9 nucleotides line up with TRBD2. This CDR3 region has 15 residues. With 5 bases clipped from V and 5 bases from J, the junction kept 7 bases outside the gene matches. CDR1 is MGHRA and CDR2 is YSYEKL in the germline V gene. This chain's CDR3 is CASSISTSGNNEQFF. CDR3 in DNA: TGCGCCAGCAGCATCTCGACTAGCGGAAACAATGAGCAGTTCTTC.